This entry lists 23 T cell receptor beta chains sequenced from one sample in a study of blood T cell repertoires in COVID-19. The method was immunoSEQ multiplex PCR; TCRdb's version includes in-frame clones alone and lacks a portion of them. The sample holds about 480,000 clones, more than 85% seen once. The specimen sequenced was peripheral blood. Receptor source: a woman aged 30 to 39 with acute or convalescent COVID-19.

This clone was seen only a few times. The V gene is TRBV5-4, the J gene TRBJ1-2; 7 bases line up with TRBD1. Germline V lookup: CDR1 SGHNT, CDR2 YYREEE (reference sequence). The CDR3 has 13 amino acids. Unmatched junction bases numbered 1, after V lost 3 bases and J lost 2 bases. CDR3 in DNA: TGTGCCAGCAGCTCGGGACAGAACTATGGCTACACCTTC. Amino acid sequence: CASSSGQNYGYTF.

V gene TRBV6-1 combines with J gene TRBJ1-3; D is undetermined. Germline V gene lookup returns CDR1 MNHNS and CDR2 SASEGT. The CDR3 is made up of 16 amino acids. Trimming pared 1 base from V and 4 bases from J, leaving 14 bases between. CDR3 nucleotide sequence: TGTGCCAGCAGTGAAGTCTGGGGAGGGTCCGGAAACACCATATATTTT. Translation gives CASSEVWGGSGNTIYF.

Of note for this clone: This CDR3 is also generated by other DNA sequences in the sample. The CDR3 nucleotides read TGTGCCAGCAGCCCGAGCACAGATACGCAGTATTTT. Translated: CASSPSTDTQYF. V gene TRBV27 combines with J gene TRBJ2-3; D call uncertain. Germline V gene lookup returns CDR1 MNHEY and CDR2 SMNVEV (reference sequence). The CDR3 loop spans 12 amino acids. The V end was cut by 6 bases, the J end by 0 bases, with 4 bases between.

The J gene is TRBJ1-2, the V gene TRBV13; the match to TRBD1 covers 7 bases. From germline, CDR1 is PRHDT and CDR2 FYEKMQ (reference sequence). Trimming cost V 2 bases and J 8 bases; bases outside gene matches: 2. The CDR3 runs 12 residues. The CDR3 reads CASSLTGAGYTF. The CDR3 DNA reads TGTGCCAGCAGCTTAACAGGGGCGGGCTACACCTTC.

This chain uses TRBV9 with TRBJ1-2; a possible D gene is TRBD1 (6 bases). With 0 bases removed from V and 4 bases from J, the gap between germline ends came to 13 bases. The CDR3 is 15 residues long. Germline V gene data show CDR1 as SGDLS and CDR2 as YYNGEE. The CDR3: CASSVGKGDAYGYTF. The CDR3 nucleotides read TGTGCCAGCAGCGTAGGCAAGGGGGACGCCTATGGCTACACCTTC.

The V and J genes are TRBV19 and TRBJ2-3; tentative D call: TRBD2 (7 bases). Germline V gene data show CDR1 as LNHDA and CDR2 as SQIVND (reference sequence). The CDR3 totals 12 residues. The CDR3 reads CAGGQAQDTQYF. In DNA form, the CDR3 reads TGTGCGGGGGGGCAGGCACAAGATACGCAGTATTTT.

The V call is TRBV7-9, the J call TRBJ1-2; 8 nucleotides match TRBD1. The trim removed 3 bases at V and 4 bases at J, leaving 13 bases unmatched. Germline V gene sequence: CDR1 SEHNR, CDR2 FQNEAQ (reference sequence). CDR3 length: 17 residues. As DNA, the CDR3 is TGTGCCAGCAGCTTGGGGGGGACAGGTGGTATCCTCTATGGCTACACCTTC. This sequence encodes CASSLGGTGGILYGYTF.

The rearrangement uses TRBV14 and TRBJ2-5; TRBD1 aligns across 9 bases. The CDR3 extends over 12 amino acids. J was trimmed by 7 bases and V by 7 bases; bases with no gene match: 4. Germline V gene data show CDR1 as SGHDN and CDR2 as FVKESK. The CDR3 sequence: CASNRGPGTQYF. The CDR3 region has the DNA TGTGCCAGCAACAGGGGGCCCGGGACCCAGTACTTC.

The V and J genes are TRBV24-1 and TRBJ1-2; weak D call: TRBD1 (5 bases). The CDR3 contains 13 residues. Germline CDR1 and CDR2: KGHDR and SFDVKD. The V end lost 5 bases, the J end lost 8 bases, and 14 bases lay between the germline ends. As DNA, the CDR3 is TGTGCCACCAGTGGGGACGGGAGAAGCGGCTACACCTTC. This codes for CATSGDGRSGYTF.

The chain has TRBV9 and TRBJ1-5, with 7 bases fitting TRBD1. Germline V gives CDR1 SGDLS, CDR2 YYNGEE. This CDR3 has 14 residues. J gave up 3 bases and V 3 bases, and 3 bases lay outside the gene matches. The CDR3 is CASSATGNNQPQHF. In nucleotides, the CDR3 is TGTGCCAGCAGCGCGACAGGGAACAATCAGCCCCAGCATTTT.

This sequence joins TRBV5-1 and TRBJ2-2; maybe TRBD1 (6 bases). Germline CDR1 and CDR2: SGHRS and YFSETQ. Trimming stripped 4 bases from V and 7 bases from J, with 17 bases between. The CDR3 is 15 residues long. CDR3 in DNA: TGCGCCAGCAGCCGAACGGCAGGGGCGGACGGGGAGCTGTTTTTT. It codes for CASSRTAGADGELFF.

This chain joins TRBV10-2 and TRBJ2-6; TRBD1 aligns across 8 bases. CDR1 and CDR2 (germline): WSHSY, SAAADI. The CDR3 loop spans 17 amino acids. The V and J ends lost 4 bases and 1 base, in that order; junction bases with no gene match: 6. The CDR3 sequence is CASSARGQGSGANVLTF. The CDR3 coding sequence is TGCGCCAGCAGTGCCAGGGGGCAGGGGTCTGGGGCCAACGTCCTGACTTTC.

Here the CDR3 reads CASSLLGIGHRRAPSIQETQYF. In DNA, the CDR3 is TGTGCCAGCAGCTTATTAGGTATCGGGCACAGGCGAGCTCCAAGTATTCAAGAGACCCAGTACTTC. The V gene is TRBV7-6, the J gene TRBJ2-5; a weak D match, TRBD1 (5 bases). The CDR3 runs 22 residues. The germline V and J ends were trimmed by 2 bases and 2 bases, with 33 bases remaining between them. CDR1 and CDR2 (germline): SGHVS, FNYEAQ.

V gene TRBV6-2 or TRBV6-3 combines with J gene TRBJ2-7, with 10 bases matching TRBD1. CDR3 length: 13 amino acids. Germline V gene lookup returns CDR1 MNHEY and CDR2 SVGEGT. J was trimmed by 6 bases and V by 5 bases; bases with no gene match: 4. CDR3 nucleotide sequence: TGTGCCAGCAGTCAGGGACAGGGGTTCGAGCAGTACTTC. It codes for CASSQGQGFEQYF.

The chain links TRBV12-5 to TRBJ2-1; a weak D match, TRBD2 (6 bases). Between the trimmed V and J ends, which lost 0 bases and 8 bases, there was a span of 11 bases. The germline V gene encodes CDR1 LGHNT and CDR2 FRNRAP. There are 14 residues in the CDR3. The CDR3 DNA reads TGTGCTAGTGGTTTGGTCTTCGGCGGGGATGAGCAGTTCTTC. This encodes CASGLVFGGDEQFF.

V is TRBV6-5 and J is TRBJ2-3; 8 positions agree with TRBD2. Losses at the gene ends were 7 bases for V and 15 bases for J; bases not matched to a gene: 12. CDR3 size: 12 residues. Germline CDR1 MNHEY, CDR2 SVGAGI. CDR3: CASKTGGADPYF. Written as DNA, the CDR3 is TGTGCCAGCAAAACGGGGGGGGCCGACCCCTATTTT.

J is TRBJ2-3 and V is TRBV29-1; 8 nucleotides agree with TRBD1. V lost 4 bases, J lost 3 bases, and 12 bases stayed unmatched. The CDR3 sequence is 16 residues long. Germline V gene lookup returns CDR1 SQVTM and CDR2 ANQGSEA. The CDR3 reads CSVVPGQGTGTDTQYF. CDR3 sequence (DNA): TGCAGCGTTGTTCCCGGACAGGGCACAGGGACAGATACGCAGTATTTT.

In its sample, this clone was seen a few times. This chain uses TRBV12-2 with TRBJ1-5; the table's D call, TRBD1, has no DNA check behind it. TRBV12-2 is a known pseudogene. The CDR3 has 16 residues. The DNA for the CDR3 is TGTGCAAGTCGCTTAGCGCCACAGGGTTCTAGTCAGCCCCAGCATTTT. Translation gives CASRLAPQGSSQPQHF.

The chain joins TRBV6-5 to TRBJ1-2, with D possibly matching TRBD1 (6 bases). Looked up from germline, CDR1 is MNHEY and CDR2 is SVGAGI. This CDR3 is built from 15 residues. Trimming cost V 4 bases and J 4 bases, with 16 bases left between them. The CDR3 is CASSSTQGSGYGYTF. The CDR3 DNA is TGTGCCAGCAGTTCAACCCAGGGGTCGGGCTATGGCTACACCTTC.

The genes are TRBV29-1 and TRBJ2-7; no firm D call. The CDR3 is 13 residues long. V was clipped by 2 bases and J by 2 bases, with 10 bases between them. Germline V gives CDR1 SQVTM, CDR2 ANQGSEA. CDR3 sequence (DNA): TGCAGCGTTGAAACTCCCCTGGCCTACGAGCAGTACTTC. Its protein is CSVETPLAYEQYF.

The chain couples TRBV9 to TRBJ1-2, with 8 bases aligning to TRBD1. The CDR3 runs to 14 residues. With V trimmed by 4 bases and J by 5 bases, 7 bases remained unmatched. Germline-derived CDR1 and CDR2 are SGDLS and YYNGEE. The CDR3 loop reads CASSPTTGAYGYTF. The CDR3 nucleotides are TGTGCCAGCAGCCCAACGACAGGGGCGTATGGCTACACCTTC.

A word on this clone: The same CDR3 can be traced to other DNA sequences in this sample. The chain couples TRBV5-1 to TRBJ2-1; possibly TRBD1 for D (6 bases). From germline, CDR1 is SGHRS and CDR2 YFSETQ. Trimming removed 3 bases at V and 3 bases at J, with 7 bases between. The CDR3 consists of 13 residues. CDR3 DNA: TGCGCCAGCAGCTCGGACAGCTACAATGAGCAGTTCTTC. It is translated as CASSSDSYNEQFF.

This clone was observed a single time. The rearrangement uses TRBV6-5 and TRBJ2-5, with TRBD2 matching over 8 bases. The CDR3 extends over 14 amino acids. V gave up 6 bases and J gave up 5 bases; unmatched junction bases: 8. CDR1 and CDR2 (germline): MNHEY, SVGAGI. In DNA, the CDR3 is TGTGCCAGCAGCCCAGGACTAGCAAGGGAGACCCAGTACTTC. Translated, it gives CASSPGLARETQYF.